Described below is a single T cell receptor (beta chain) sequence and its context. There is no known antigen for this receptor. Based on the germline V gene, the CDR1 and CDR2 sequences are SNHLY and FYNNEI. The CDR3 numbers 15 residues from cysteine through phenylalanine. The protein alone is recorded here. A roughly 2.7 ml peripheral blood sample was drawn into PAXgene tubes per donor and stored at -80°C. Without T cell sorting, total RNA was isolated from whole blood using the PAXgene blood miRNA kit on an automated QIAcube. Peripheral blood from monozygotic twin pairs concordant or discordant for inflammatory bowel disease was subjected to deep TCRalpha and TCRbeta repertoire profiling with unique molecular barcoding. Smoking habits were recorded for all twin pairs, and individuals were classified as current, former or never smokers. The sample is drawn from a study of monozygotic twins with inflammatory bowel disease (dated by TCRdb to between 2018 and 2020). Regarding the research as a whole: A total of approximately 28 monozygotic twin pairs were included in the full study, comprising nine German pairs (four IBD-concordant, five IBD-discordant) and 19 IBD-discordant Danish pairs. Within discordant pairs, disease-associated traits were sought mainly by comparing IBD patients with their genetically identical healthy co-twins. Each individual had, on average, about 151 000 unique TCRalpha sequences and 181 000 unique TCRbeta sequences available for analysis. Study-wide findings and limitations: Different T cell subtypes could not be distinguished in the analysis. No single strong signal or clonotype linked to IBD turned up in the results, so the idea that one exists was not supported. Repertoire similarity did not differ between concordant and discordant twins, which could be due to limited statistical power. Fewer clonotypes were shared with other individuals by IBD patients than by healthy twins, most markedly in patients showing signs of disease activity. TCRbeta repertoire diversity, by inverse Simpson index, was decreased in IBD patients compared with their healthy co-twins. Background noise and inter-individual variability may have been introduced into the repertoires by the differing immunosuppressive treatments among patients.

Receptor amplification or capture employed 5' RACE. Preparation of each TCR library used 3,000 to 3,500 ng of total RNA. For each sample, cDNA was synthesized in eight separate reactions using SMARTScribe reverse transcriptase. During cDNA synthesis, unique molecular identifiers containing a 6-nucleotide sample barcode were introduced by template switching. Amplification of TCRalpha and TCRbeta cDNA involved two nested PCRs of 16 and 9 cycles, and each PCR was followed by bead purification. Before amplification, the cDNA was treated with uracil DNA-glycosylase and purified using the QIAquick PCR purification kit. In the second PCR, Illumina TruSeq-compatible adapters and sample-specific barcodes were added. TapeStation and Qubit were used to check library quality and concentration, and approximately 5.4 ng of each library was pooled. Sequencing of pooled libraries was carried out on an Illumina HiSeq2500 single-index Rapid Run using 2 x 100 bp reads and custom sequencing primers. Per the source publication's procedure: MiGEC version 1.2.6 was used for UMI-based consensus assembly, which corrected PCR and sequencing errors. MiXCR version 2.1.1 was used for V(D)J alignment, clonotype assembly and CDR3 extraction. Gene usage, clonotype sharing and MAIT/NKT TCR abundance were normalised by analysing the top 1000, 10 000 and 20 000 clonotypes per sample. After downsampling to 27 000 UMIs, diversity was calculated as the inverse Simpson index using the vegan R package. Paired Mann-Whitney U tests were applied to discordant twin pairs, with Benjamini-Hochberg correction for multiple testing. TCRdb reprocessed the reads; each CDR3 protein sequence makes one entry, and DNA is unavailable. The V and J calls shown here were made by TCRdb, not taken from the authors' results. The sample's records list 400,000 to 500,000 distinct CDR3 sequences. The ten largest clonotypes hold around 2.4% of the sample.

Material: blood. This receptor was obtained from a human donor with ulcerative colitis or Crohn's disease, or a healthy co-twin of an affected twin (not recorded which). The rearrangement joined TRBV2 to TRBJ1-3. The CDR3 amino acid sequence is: CASSDGTSSGNTIYF.